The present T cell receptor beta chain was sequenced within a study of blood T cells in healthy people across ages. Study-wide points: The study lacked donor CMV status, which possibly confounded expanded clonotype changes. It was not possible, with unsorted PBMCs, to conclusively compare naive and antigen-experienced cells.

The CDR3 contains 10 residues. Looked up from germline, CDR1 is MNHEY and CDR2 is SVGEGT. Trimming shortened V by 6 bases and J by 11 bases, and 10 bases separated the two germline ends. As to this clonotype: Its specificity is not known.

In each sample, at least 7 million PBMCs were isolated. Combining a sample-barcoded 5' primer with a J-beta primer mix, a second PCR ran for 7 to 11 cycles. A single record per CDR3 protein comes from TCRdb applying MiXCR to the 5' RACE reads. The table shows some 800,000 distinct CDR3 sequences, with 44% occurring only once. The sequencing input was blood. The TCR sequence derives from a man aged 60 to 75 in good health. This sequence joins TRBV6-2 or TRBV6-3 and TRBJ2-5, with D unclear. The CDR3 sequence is CASRGALQYF. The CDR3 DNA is TGTGCCAGCAGAGGAGCGTTGCAGTACTTC.